The rows below give T cell receptor beta chains drawn from one sample of a study of molecular identifiers for immune sequencing clone quantification. Each CDR3 protein is one row after TCRdb ran MiXCR on the PCR reads. The data show 600,000 to 650,000 distinct CDR3 sequences, 20% seen once. The sequencing input was naive CD8+ T cells from blood, with Jurkat cell RNA spiked in. The receptors come from a human donor in good health. Some libraries in this study had Jurkat cell RNA spiked in. CDR3s include the opening cysteine and the closing phenylalanine or tryptophan. The D gene is left open where the match is weak. A clone size is listed for some rows: how often the clone was seen (once, few, many), or a class if it is expanded.

D: NA
size: many
V: TRBV5-1
length: 17
J: TRBJ2-5
CDR3: CASSLVGGGASLETQYF
DNA: TGCGCCAGCAGCTTGGTAGGAGGGGGCGCTTCCCTGGAGACCCAGTACTTC

D: NA
size: NA
V: TRBV6-1
length: 15
J: TRBJ1-2
CDR3: CASSEDRGVHYGYTF
DNA: TGTGCCAGCAGTGAAGATCGGGGGGTCCACTATGGCTACACCTTC

D: NA
size: few
V: TRBV9
length: 14
J: TRBJ2-2
CDR3: CASSVYSNTGELFF
DNA: TGTGCCAGCAGCGTTTACTCGAACACCGGGGAGCTGTTTTTT

D: TRBD1
size: many
V: TRBV5-4
length: 16
J: TRBJ2-3
CDR3: CASSIGQGKGTDTQYF
DNA: TGTGCCAGCAGCATCGGACAGGGGAAGGGCACAGATACGCAGTATTTT

D: TRBD2
size: NA
V: TRBV4-1
length: 17
J: TRBJ2-5
CDR3: CASSQGGGGPWGETQYF
DNA: TGCGCCAGCAGCCAAGGGGGGGGGGGACCCTGGGGGGAGACCCAGTACTTC

D: NA
size: many
V: TRBV4-3
length: 16
J: TRBJ1-2
CDR3: CASSQDLTGTTYGYTF
DNA: TGCGCCAGCAGCCAAGATCTTACAGGGACGACCTATGGCTACACCTTC

D: NA
size: many
V: TRBV12-3/TRBV12-4
length: 17
J: TRBJ2-2
CDR3: CASSFRTVRSSTGELFF
DNA: TGTGCCAGCAGTTTTAGGACAGTTAGGTCGAGCACCGGGGAGCTGTTTTTT

D: TRBD1
size: NA
V: TRBV28
length: 15
J: TRBJ2-3
CDR3: CASLGQMTGTDTQYF
DNA: TGTGCCAGCCTGGGACAGATGACCGGCACAGATACGCAGTATTTT

D: NA
size: NA
V: TRBV2
length: 15
J: TRBJ1-5
CDR3: CAGNQGILEGQPQHF
DNA: TGTGCCGGCAACCAGGGAATCCTAGAAGGGCAGCCCCAGCATTTT

D: TRBD1
size: many
V: TRBV19
length: 17
J: TRBJ1-1
CDR3: CASSIAGTGGADTEAFF
DNA: TGTGCCAGTAGTATAGCAGGGACAGGGGGCGCCGACACTGAAGCTTTCTTT

D: NA
size: many
V: TRBV4-3
length: 18
J: TRBJ2-6
CDR3: CASSQDGAGNSGANVLTF
DNA: TGCGCCAGCAGCCAAGATGGTGCCGGGAACTCTGGGGCCAACGTCCTGACTTTC

D: NA
size: few
V: TRBV5-1
length: 15
J: TRBJ2-7
CDR3: CASSLDQGPIYGQYF
DNA: TGCGCCAGCAGCTTGGACCAGGGGCCAATCTACGGGCAGTACTTC

D: NA
size: many
V: TRBV9
length: 13
J: TRBJ2-2
CDR3: CASSGITTGELFF
DNA: TGTGCCAGCAGCGGAATAACCACCGGGGAGCTGTTTTTT

D: NA
size: many
V: TRBV19
length: 16
J: TRBJ2-3
CDR3: CASSFRRLPETDTQYF
DNA: TGTGCCAGTAGTTTCCGACGGTTACCCGAGACAGATACGCAGTATTTT

D: TRBD2
size: many
V: TRBV7-2
length: 17
J: TRBJ2-1
CDR3: CASSLELAGDLYNEQFF
DNA: TGTGCCAGCAGCTTAGAACTAGCGGGAGATCTTTACAATGAGCAGTTCTTC

D: NA
size: many
V: TRBV29-1
length: 19
J: TRBJ2-6
CDR3: CSVEDRSNRVLSGANVLTF
DNA: TGCAGCGTTGAAGATCGGTCAAACAGGGTGCTCTCTGGGGCCAACGTCCTGACTTTC

D: NA
size: NA
V: TRBV12-3/TRBV12-4
length: 12
J: TRBJ1-2
CDR3: CASSLSLDGYTF
DNA: TGTGCCAGCAGTTTATCGTTAGATGGCTACACCTTC

D: NA
size: many
V: TRBV2
length: 14
J: TRBJ2-7
CDR3: CASSVLAESYEQYF
DNA: TGTGCCAGCAGTGTTTTGGCAGAATCCTACGAGCAGTACTTC

D: TRBD2
size: many
V: TRBV7-2
length: 18
J: TRBJ2-1
CDR3: CASSLAWRGTRGLDEQFF
DNA: TGTGCCAGCAGCTTAGCCTGGCGGGGGACTAGGGGCCTCGATGAGCAGTTCTTC

D: NA
size: many
V: TRBV10-2
length: 12
J: TRBJ1-1
CDR3: CASSQGRAVDFF
DNA: TGCGCCAGCAGCCAGGGGCGGGCTGTGGATTTCTTT

D: NA
size: many
V: TRBV6-4
length: 14
J: TRBJ2-5
CDR3: CASSDTLARETQYF
DNA: TGTGCCAGCAGTGACACACTAGCTCGGGAGACCCAGTACTTC

D: TRBD1
size: many
V: TRBV5-1
length: 19
J: TRBJ2-3
CDR3: CASSAPGQGLLLGTDTQYF
DNA: TGCGCCAGCAGCGCCCCGGGACAGGGGTTGTTACTCGGCACAGATACGCAGTATTTT

D: NA
size: NA
V: TRBV30
length: 14
J: TRBJ2-1
CDR3: CAWSVGAGGNEQFF
DNA: TGTGCCTGGAGTGTAGGGGCCGGGGGCAATGAGCAGTTCTTC

D: TRBD2
size: few
V: TRBV19
length: 15
J: TRBJ2-7
CDR3: CASSTTGLADYEQYF
DNA: TGTGCCAGTAGTACGACTGGACTAGCGGACTACGAGCAGTACTTC

D: NA
size: NA
V: TRBV7-2
length: 15
J: TRBJ2-2
CDR3: CASSSLDLPHGELFF
DNA: TGTGCCAGCAGCTCCTTGGACCTACCTCACGGGGAGCTGTTTTTT

D: NA
size: few
V: TRBV7-9
length: 13
J: TRBJ2-7
CDR3: CASQTSQSYEQYF
DNA: TGTGCCAGTCAGACCAGCCAGTCGTACGAGCAGTACTTC

D: TRBD1
size: many
V: TRBV4-1
length: 14
J: TRBJ1-1
CDR3: CASSQGTGATEAFF
DNA: TGCGCCAGCAGCCAGGGGACAGGGGCCACTGAAGCTTTCTTT

D: TRBD1
size: many
V: TRBV5-1
length: 11
J: TRBJ2-1
CDR3: CASSFSGQKFF
DNA: TGCGCCAGCAGTTTTTCGGGACAGAAGTTCTTC

D: NA
size: many
V: TRBV7-9
length: 13
J: TRBJ1-1
CDR3: CASSSGANTEAFF
DNA: TGTGCCAGCAGCTCTGGGGCTAACACTGAAGCTTTCTTT

D: NA
size: many
V: TRBV11-2
length: 11
J: TRBJ2-3
CDR3: CASSSPTAQYF
DNA: TGTGCCAGCAGCTCCCCTACGGCGCAGTATTTT

D: NA
size: NA
V: TRBV7-9
length: 15
J: TRBJ2-2
CDR3: CASSSGGLLTGELFF
DNA: TGTGCCAGCAGCTCAGGGGGGCTTTTGACCGGGGAGCTGTTTTTT

D: NA
size: many
V: TRBV27
length: 11
J: TRBJ2-7
CDR3: CASSSLHEQYF
DNA: TGTGCCAGCAGTTCTCTACACGAGCAGTACTTC

D: TRBD1
size: NA
V: TRBV27
length: 14
J: TRBJ1-4
CDR3: CASSRTGRAEKLFF
DNA: TGTGCCAGCAGCCGGACAGGGCGGGCTGAAAAACTGTTTTTT

D: NA
size: NA
V: TRBV6-5
length: 14
J: TRBJ2-2
CDR3: CASGPGAYTGGLFF
DNA: TGTGCCAGCGGGCCCGGGGCGTACACCGGGGGGCTGTTTTTT

D: NA
size: many
V: TRBV11-2
length: 14
J: TRBJ2-7
CDR3: CASSLGVLGLEQYF
DNA: TGTGCCAGCAGCTTGGGTGTTTTGGGGCTTGAGCAGTACTTC

D: TRBD1
size: few
V: TRBV7-9
length: 15
J: TRBJ1-5
CDR3: CASSVGQGGWEPQHF
DNA: TGTGCCAGCAGCGTCGGACAGGGGGGGTGGGAGCCCCAGCATTTT

D: NA
size: NA
V: TRBV5-3
length: 15
J: TRBJ2-5
CDR3: CASSDMGSLKETQYF
DNA: TGTGCCAGCAGTGATATGGGCAGCCTGAAAGAGACCCAGTACTTC